The TCR beta chain described here comes from a study of Graves' ophthalmopathy and Graves' hyperthyroidism. The V gene's germline CDR1 is SEHNR and CDR2 FQNEAQ (reference sequence). Trimming cost V 6 bases and J 0 bases; bases outside gene matches: 4. The CDR3 length is 14 residues. With a duration under 3 months, ophthalmopathy in the donors showed moderate-to-severe activity, CAS ≥3 and NOSPECS ≥4. Other autoimmune diseases, uncontrolled infections, pregnancy or lactation ruled patients out of participation. As the starting material, more than 8 ml of fresh peripheral blood yielded the PBMCs. Amplification of the TCR beta CDR3 regions used RNA transcripts (as template). First-round RT-PCR relied on HTBI primers, and a second-round multiplex PCR came next. Each CDR3 protein is one row after TCRdb ran MiXCR on the multiplex PCR reads. This sample has almost 750,000 distinct CDR3 sequences; roughly two fifths occur once, and the top ten carry 40% to 45%.

The TCR comes from an adult man with Graves' ophthalmopathy. This chain connects TRBV7-9 to TRBJ2-7; 8 bases line up with TRBD1. The sample taken for sequencing was peripheral blood. DNA for the CDR3: TGTGCCAGCAGTAAGGACAGGGTCTCCTACGAGCAGTACTTC. This gives the protein CASSKDRVSYEQYF. The entire variable domain, with the rest obtained from reference TRBV7-9 and TRBJ2-7, is as follows: DTGVSQNPRHKITKRGQNVTFRCDPISEHNRLYWYRQTLGQGPEFLTYFQNEAQLEKSRLLSDRFSAERPKGSFSTLEIQRTEQGDSAMYLCASSKDRVSYEQYFGPGTRLTVT.